This TCR beta chain was identified in a study of T cell responses to AZD1222 COVID-19 vaccine. Sequencing was performed with immunoSEQ multiplex PCR; in TCRdb, only in-frame clones are kept and a portion is missing. The table lists 150,000 to 200,000 clones, 88% of them singletons. Germline loops: CDR1 SGHTA, CDR2 FQGNSA. CDR3 length: 15 amino acids. After removal of 4 bases from V and 1 base from J, the junction contained 7 bases not matched to a gene. The specimen comprised peripheral blood, sampled on day 0 of AZD1222 vaccination. This receptor was identified in an adult in good health. The genes are TRBV7-2 and TRBJ2-7, with 7 bases lining up with TRBD1. The CDR3 sequence is CASSSRGGASYEQYF. DNA of the CDR3: TGTGCCAGCAGCTCTAGAGGGGGCGCATCCTACGAGCAGTACTTC.